This TCR beta chain was recovered during a study of T-cell reconstitution after alpha-beta-depleted transplantation in children. The library targeted TCRbeta and was prepared with unique molecular identifiers. TCRdb re-analysed the PCR reads in MiXCR, keeping a single row per CDR3 protein. This repertoire shows approximately 3,800 distinct CDR3 sequences, approximately 9.6% found once; its top ten account for about 47%. The study's findings and limits: At the one-year point after transplant, T-cell counts and TCRbeta diversity were found to come mostly from T cells that had been newly produced. After transplant, at about two months, alpha-beta T cells were reportedly derived from several hundred expanded graft clones.

The sample holds many counts of this clonotype. Its antigen remains unidentified. This CDR3 comprises 15 residues. Germline CDR1 LGHDT, CDR2 YNNKEL (reference sequence). V was clipped by 2 bases and J by 9 bases, with 20 bases between them. The TCR sequence derives from a male patient aged 2-15 years who had a stem cell transplant for acute lymphoblastic leukemia, so the T cells may come from the graft donor. V is TRBV3-1 and J is TRBJ2-7, with D possibly being TRBD2 (6 bases). The material was PBMCs, mostly from graft donor cells, obtained 180 days after TCRalphabeta/CD19-depleted stem cell transplant. The CDR3 DNA is TGTGCCAGCAGCCAATATGGGAGGATTTACGAGTCGCAGTACTTC. Its translation is CASSQYGRIYESQYF.